These T cell receptor beta chains were read from a single sample in a study of response to subunit inactivated influenza vaccine. TCRdb ran MiXCR on the RT-PCR reads and lists one entry per CDR3 protein. The table lists hundreds of thousands of distinct CDR3 sequences, around 8% of them singletons, with roughly 13% in the top ten. The source material was PBMCs from blood, sampled roughly 24 months after vaccination. The receptors were sampled from a man aged 50-75 years who received an inactivated influenza vaccine. CDR3s include the opening cysteine and the closing phenylalanine or tryptophan. Fields, in order: CDR3 length, J gene, V gene, clone size, D gene, CDR3 protein, CDR3 DNA. D genes are given only for firm matches. The size entry is marked missing in some rows and otherwise reads once, few, many or a size class.

length: 17
J: TRBJ2-2
V: TRBV6-1
size: few
D: TRBD1
CDR3: CASIPLQGQGAGGELFF
DNA: TGTGCCAGCATCCCACTTCAGGGACAGGGGGCTGGCGGGGAGCTGTTTTTT

length: 16
J: TRBJ2-7
V: TRBV30
size: few
D: .
CDR3: CAWSVDSPTMAYEQYF
DNA: TGTGCCTGGAGCGTGGACAGCCCTACGATGGCTTACGAGCAGTACTTC

length: 13
J: TRBJ2-7
V: TRBV5-6
size: .
D: .
CDR3: CASSLLTAYEQYF
DNA: TGTGCCAGCAGCTTGCTGACAGCCTACGAGCAGTACTTC

length: 15
J: TRBJ2-7
V: TRBV5-5
size: many
D: TRBD1
CDR3: CASSLAGGASYEQYF
DNA: TGTGCCAGCAGCTTAGCAGGGGGCGCGAGCTACGAGCAGTACTTC

length: 15
J: TRBJ1-1
V: TRBV4-2
size: many
D: .
CDR3: CASSQDWQGFSEAFF
DNA: TGTGCCAGCAGCCAAGATTGGCAGGGATTCTCTGAAGCTTTCTTT

length: 14
J: TRBJ2-2
V: TRBV30
size: few
D: TRBD1
CDR3: CAWSVGQGTGELFF
DNA: TGTGCCTGGAGTGTAGGACAGGGCACCGGGGAGCTGTTTTTT

length: 16
J: TRBJ2-7
V: TRBV5-1
size: .
D: TRBD2
CDR3: CASSRPLAGSPDEQYF
DNA: TGCGCCAGCAGCCGGCCACTAGCGGGGAGTCCCGACGAGCAGTACTTC

length: 15
J: TRBJ2-5
V: TRBV27
size: .
D: TRBD1
CDR3: CASSLGTGGSQTQYF
DNA: TGTGCCAGCAGTTTAGGGACAGGGGGCAGTCAGACCCAGTACTTC

length: 15
J: TRBJ2-1
V: TRBV7-8
size: .
D: .
CDR3: CASSLALGGYNEQFF
DNA: TGTGCCAGCAGCTTAGCGTTAGGGGGCTACAATGAGCAGTTCTTC

length: 12
J: TRBJ2-5
V: TRBV20-1
size: many
D: TRBD2
CDR3: CSAGTSGRTQYF
DNA: TGCAGTGCCGGGACTAGCGGGCGGACCCAGTACTTC

length: 15
J: TRBJ2-7
V: TRBV20-1
size: .
D: TRBD1
CDR3: CSATGDSRSPYEQYF
DNA: TGCAGTGCTACTGGGGACAGTAGGTCCCCCTACGAGCAGTACTTC

length: 16
J: TRBJ2-1
V: TRBV5-1
size: .
D: TRBD1
CDR3: CASSLAGQGHYNEQFF
DNA: TGCGCCAGCAGCTTGGCCGGACAGGGGCACTACAATGAGCAGTTCTTC

length: 19
J: TRBJ1-5
V: TRBV7-8
size: few
D: .
CDR3: CASSLMSVRGGKSNQPQHF
DNA: TGTGCCAGCAGCTTGATGTCCGTTAGGGGGGGCAAGAGCAATCAGCCCCAGCATTTT

length: 15
J: TRBJ1-1
V: TRBV5-1
size: .
D: .
CDR3: CASSLDGRMNTEAFF
DNA: TGCGCCAGCAGCTTGGACGGACGGATGAACACTGAAGCTTTCTTT